This TCR beta chain is drawn from a study of blood T cells in healthy people across ages. This clonotype was detected a few times. The antigen remains unidentified. With a J-beta primer mix and a sample-barcoded 5' primer, a second PCR ran 7 to 11 cycles. A template-switch adaptor that had 12 random nucleotides put a tag on each cDNA molecule. One entry per CDR3 protein, called by TCRdb with MiXCR from the 5' RACE reads. The sample gives 700,000 to 800,000 distinct CDR3 sequences, more than 40% of which show up once; 20% to 25% is in the top ten. Germline lookup yields CDR1 SGHRS and CDR2 YFSETQ. This CDR3 contains 16 residues. V was shortened by 0 bases and J by 5 bases, with 16 bases between the two germline ends. Findings and caveats of the study: Diversity was higher, and naive CD4+ cells more numerous, in long-lived donors than in aged donors.

Sequencing was carried out using blood. The TCR originated in a woman aged 60-70 years in good health. The rearrangement links TRBV5-1 to TRBJ2-3, with D possibly matching TRBD2 (6 bases). The chain's CDR3 is CASSLEGSGRGDTQYF. The CDR3 nucleotides read TGCGCCAGCAGCTTGGAGGGTAGCGGTAGGGGAGATACGCAGTATTTT.